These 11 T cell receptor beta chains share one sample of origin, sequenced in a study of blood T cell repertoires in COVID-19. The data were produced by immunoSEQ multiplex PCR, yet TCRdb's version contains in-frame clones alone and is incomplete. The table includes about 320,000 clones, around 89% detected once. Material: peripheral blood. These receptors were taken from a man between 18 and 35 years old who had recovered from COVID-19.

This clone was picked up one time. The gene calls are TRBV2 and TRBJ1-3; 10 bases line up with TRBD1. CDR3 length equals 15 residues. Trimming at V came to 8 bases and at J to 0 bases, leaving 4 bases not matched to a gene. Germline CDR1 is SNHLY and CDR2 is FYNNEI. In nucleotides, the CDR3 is TGTGCCAGCGGGGGGGACAGGGGCTCTGGAAACACCATATATTTT. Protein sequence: CASGGDRGSGNTIYF.

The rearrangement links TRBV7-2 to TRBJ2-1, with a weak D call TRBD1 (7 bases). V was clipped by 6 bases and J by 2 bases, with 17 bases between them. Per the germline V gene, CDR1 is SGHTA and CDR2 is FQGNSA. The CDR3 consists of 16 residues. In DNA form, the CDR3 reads TGTGCCAGCAGTCCAGGGGGGACAAACGCCTACAATGAGCAGTTCTTC. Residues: CASSPGGTNAYNEQFF.

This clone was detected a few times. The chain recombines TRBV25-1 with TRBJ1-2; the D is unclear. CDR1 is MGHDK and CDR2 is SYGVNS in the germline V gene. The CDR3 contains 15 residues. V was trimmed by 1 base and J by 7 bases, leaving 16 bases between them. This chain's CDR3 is CASSESLPTAGGYTF. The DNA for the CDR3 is TGTGCCAGCAGTGAATCCTTACCCACAGCGGGTGGCTACACCTTC.

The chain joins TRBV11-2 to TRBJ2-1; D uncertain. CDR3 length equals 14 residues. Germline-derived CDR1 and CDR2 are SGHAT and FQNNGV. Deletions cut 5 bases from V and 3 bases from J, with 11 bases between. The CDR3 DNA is TGTGCCAGCAGCCCCCTGGAGCGCTACAATGAGCAGTTCTTC. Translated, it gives CASSPLERYNEQFF. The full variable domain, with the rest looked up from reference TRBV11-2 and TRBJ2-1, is EAGVAQSPRYKIIEKRQSVAFWCNPISGHATLYWYQQILGQGPKLLIQFQNNGVVDDSQLPKDRFSAERLKGVDSTLKIQPAKLEDSAVYLCASSPLERYNEQFFGPGTRLTVL.

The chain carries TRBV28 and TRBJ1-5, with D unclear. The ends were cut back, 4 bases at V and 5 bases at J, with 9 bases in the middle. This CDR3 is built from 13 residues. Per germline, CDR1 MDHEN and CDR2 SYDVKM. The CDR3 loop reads CASSWSGDQPQHF. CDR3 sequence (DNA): TGTGCCAGCAGTTGGTCGGGAGATCAGCCCCAGCATTTT. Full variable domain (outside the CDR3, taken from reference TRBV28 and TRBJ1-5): DVKVTQSSRYLVKRTGEKVFLECVQDMDHENMFWYRQDPGLGLRLIYFSYDVKMKEKGDIPEGYSVSREKKERFSLILESASTNQTSMYLCASSWSGDQPQHFGDGTRLSIL.

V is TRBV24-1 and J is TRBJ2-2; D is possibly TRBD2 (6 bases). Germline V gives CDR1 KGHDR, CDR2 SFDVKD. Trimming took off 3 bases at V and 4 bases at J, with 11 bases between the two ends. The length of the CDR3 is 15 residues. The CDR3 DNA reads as TGTGCCACCAGTGATAGCGGGCCCGCCACCGGGGAGCTGTTTTTT. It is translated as CATSDSGPATGELFF.

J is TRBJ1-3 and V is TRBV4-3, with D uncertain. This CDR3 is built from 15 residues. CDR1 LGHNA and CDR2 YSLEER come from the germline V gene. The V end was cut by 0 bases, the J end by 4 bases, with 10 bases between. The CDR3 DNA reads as TGCGCCAGCAGCCAAGAGCGGGGAGGAGGAAACACCATATATTTT. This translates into CASSQERGGGNTIYF.

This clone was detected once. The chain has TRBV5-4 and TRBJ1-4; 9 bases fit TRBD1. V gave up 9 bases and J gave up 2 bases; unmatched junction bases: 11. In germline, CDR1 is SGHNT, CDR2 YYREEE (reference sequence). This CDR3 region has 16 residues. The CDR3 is CATSTGGVLTNEKLFF. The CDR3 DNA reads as TGTGCCACTTCGACAGGGGGTGTTTTGACTAATGAAAAACTGTTTTTT.

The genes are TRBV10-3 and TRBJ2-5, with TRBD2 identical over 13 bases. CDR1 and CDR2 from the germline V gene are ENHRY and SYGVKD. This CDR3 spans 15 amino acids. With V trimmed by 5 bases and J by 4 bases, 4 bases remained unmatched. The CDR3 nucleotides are TGTGCCATCAGTTCCGGACTAGCGGGAGTAGAGACCCAGTACTTC. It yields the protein CAISSGLAGVETQYF.

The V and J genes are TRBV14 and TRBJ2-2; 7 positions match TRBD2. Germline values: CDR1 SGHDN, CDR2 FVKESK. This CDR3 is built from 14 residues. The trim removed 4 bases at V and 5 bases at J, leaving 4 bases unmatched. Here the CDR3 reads CASSPGLGTGELFF. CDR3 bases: TGTGCCAGCAGCCCCGGACTAGGGACCGGGGAGCTGTTTTTT.

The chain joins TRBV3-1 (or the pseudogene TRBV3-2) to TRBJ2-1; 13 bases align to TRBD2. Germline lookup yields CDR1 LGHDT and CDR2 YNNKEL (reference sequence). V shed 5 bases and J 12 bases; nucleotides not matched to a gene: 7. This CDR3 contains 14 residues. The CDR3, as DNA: TGTGCCAGCAGCTCGACTAGCGGGAGGCCCCCGCAGTTCTTC. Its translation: CASSSTSGRPPQFF.